This passage covers 6 T cell receptor beta chains from one sample sequenced in a study of T cell responses to AZD1222 COVID-19 vaccine (dated by TCRdb to the early 2020s). Per the publication, the time point label means: baseline before first vaccination. The library was built by means of the immunoSEQ multiplex PCR assay. TCRdb's version of the immuneACCESS table is confined to in-frame rearrangements and falls short of the full clone set. An unresolved V gene accounts for under half of the shortfall where checked; the remainder is of unknown origin. This sample is represented by about 120,000 clones; about 87% of them were singletons. The top ten clones comprise 7.5% to 9.5% of the sample. The sample in question was peripheral blood, obtained on day 0 of AZD1222 vaccination. The receptor set was obtained from an adult in good health.

The chain joins TRBV6-1 to TRBJ1-1, with 7 bases fitting TRBD1. V lost 0 bases and J lost 6; bases outside the gene matches: 10. Germline CDR1 and CDR2: MNHNS and SASEGT. There are 16 residues in the CDR3. CDR3 loop: CASSEALQGHSPEAFF. The CDR3 DNA reads as TGTGCCAGCAGTGAAGCCTTACAGGGGCATTCACCTGAAGCTTTCTTT.

The chain recombines TRBV5-1 with TRBJ2-6; D uncertain. Germline V gene data show CDR1 as SGHRS and CDR2 as YFSETQ. Trimming shortened V by 7 bases and J by 1 base, and 18 bases separated the two germline ends. The CDR3 is 17 residues long. CDR3 in amino acids: CASSPHGVPSGANVLTF. DNA of the CDR3: TGCGCCAGCTCCCCCCATGGGGTCCCGTCTGGGGCCAACGTCCTGACTTTC. Full variable domain (rest looked up from reference TRBV5-1 and TRBJ2-6): KAGVTQTPRYLIKTRGQQVTLSCSPISGHRSVSWYQQTPGQGLQFLFEYFSETQRNKGNFPGRFSGRQFSNSRSEMNVSTLELGDSALYLCASSPHGVPSGANVLTFGAGSRLTVL.

This sequence joins TRBV18 and TRBJ1-1; TRBD1 is a possible D gene (5 bases). The V and J ends lost 5 bases and 2 bases respectively, with 15 bases between them. This CDR3 is built from 15 residues. The germline gives CDR1 KGHSH, CDR2 LQKENI. In DNA form, the CDR3 reads TGTGCCAGCTCAAGCGCAGGGACGATAAACACTGAAGCTTTCTTT. This gives the protein CASSSAGTINTEAFF.

The rearrangement links TRBV6-4 to TRBJ2-1, with 7 bases aligning to TRBD1. Unmatched junction bases numbered 7, after V lost 6 bases and J lost 2 bases. The CDR3 is made up of 15 amino acids. CDR1 and CDR2 (germline): MRHNA, SNTAGT. The CDR3 spells CASRITGAPYNEQFF. CDR3 DNA: TGTGCCAGCAGGATTACAGGGGCCCCCTACAATGAGCAGTTCTTC.

This chain uses TRBV11-2 with TRBJ2-1; 11 bases fit TRBD2. CDR1 is SGHAT, CDR2 FQNNGV, per germline. The CDR3 runs to 14 residues. Trimming at V came to 3 bases and at J to 9 bases, leaving 4 bases not matched to a gene. In DNA, the CDR3 is TGTGCCAGCAGCTTTAGCGGGAGGGGTGGTGAGCAGTTCTTC. Translation: CASSFSGRGGEQFF.

The chain recombines TRBV3-1 (or the pseudogene TRBV3-2) with TRBJ2-4; 8 bases are a match to TRBD2. CDR3 length: 19 amino acids. Trimming removed 1 base from V and 1 base from J; junction bases left unmatched: 12. Germline loops: CDR1 LGHDT, CDR2 YNNKEL (reference sequence). CDR3 protein: CASSQGPAGGGSAKNIQYF. CDR3 in DNA: TGTGCCAGCAGCCAAGGGCCCGCGGGCGGGGGGTCCGCCAAAAACATTCAGTACTTC.